The rows below give T cell receptor beta chains drawn from one sample of a study of cytomegalovirus exposure and HLA in healthy donors. Sequenced by immunoSEQ multiplex PCR; TCRdb stores in-frame clones only, minus some. The sample holds tens of thousands of clones; about four fifths are singletons and the top ten take over 2.5%. Material: PBMCs. Receptor source: a woman aged 25-40 years in good health and CMV-seronegative. The CDR3 runs from the conserved cysteine through the conserved F or W. Fields, in order: V gene, J gene, D gene, CDR3 protein, CDR3 DNA. The D gene is left open where the match is weak.

V: TRBV18; J: TRBJ2-1; D: NA; CDR3: CASSPGGALEQFF; DNA: TGTGCCAGCTCACCTGGAGGGGCGCTTGAGCAGTTCTTC
V: TRBV5-4; J: TRBJ1-6; D: TRBD1; CDR3: CASSPGQPPPSPLHF; DNA: TGTGCCAGCAGCCCGGGACAGCCACCGCCTTCACCCCTCCACTTT
V: TRBV7-6; J: TRBJ2-2; D: NA; CDR3: CASSLEGGGPNTGELFF; DNA: TGTGCCAGCAGCTTAGAAGGGGGAGGGCCGAACACCGGGGAGCTGTTTTTT
V: TRBV6-1; J: TRBJ1-3; D: NA; CDR3: CASEPNSGNTIYF; DNA: TGTGCCAGCGAGCCGAACTCTGGAAACACCATATATTTT
V: TRBV4-1; J: TRBJ2-3; D: NA; CDR3: CASSDTSTDTQYF; DNA: TGCGCCAGCAGCGACACCAGCACAGATACGCAGTATTTT
V: TRBV5-4; J: TRBJ2-3; D: TRBD1; CDR3: CASSLGTGISTDTQYF; DNA: TGTGCCAGCAGCCTCGGGACAGGGATTAGCACAGATACGCAGTATTTT
V: TRBV6-4; J: TRBJ2-5; D: TRBD2; CDR3: CASSGETGGQETQYF; DNA: TGTGCCAGCAGTGGAGAAACGGGGGGTCAAGAGACCCAGTACTTC
V: TRBV28; J: TRBJ2-7; D: NA; CDR3: CASSTQGPTSYEQYF; DNA: TGTGCCAGCAGTACCCAGGGGCCGACCTCCTACGAGCAGTACTTC
V: TRBV6-1; J: TRBJ1-3; D: TRBD1; CDR3: CASNSWAGGGNTIYF; DNA: TGTGCCAGCAATTCGTGGGCAGGGGGCGGAAACACCATATATTTT
V: TRBV27; J: TRBJ1-2; D: NA; CDR3: CASSPGGLNYGYTF; DNA: TGTGCCAGCAGTCCGGGGGGCCTCAACTATGGCTACACCTTC
V: TRBV10-3; J: TRBJ2-3; D: TRBD2; CDR3: CAIGAGAGGSDTQYF; DNA: TGTGCCATCGGGGCAGGAGCGGGGGGCTCAGATACGCAGTATTTT